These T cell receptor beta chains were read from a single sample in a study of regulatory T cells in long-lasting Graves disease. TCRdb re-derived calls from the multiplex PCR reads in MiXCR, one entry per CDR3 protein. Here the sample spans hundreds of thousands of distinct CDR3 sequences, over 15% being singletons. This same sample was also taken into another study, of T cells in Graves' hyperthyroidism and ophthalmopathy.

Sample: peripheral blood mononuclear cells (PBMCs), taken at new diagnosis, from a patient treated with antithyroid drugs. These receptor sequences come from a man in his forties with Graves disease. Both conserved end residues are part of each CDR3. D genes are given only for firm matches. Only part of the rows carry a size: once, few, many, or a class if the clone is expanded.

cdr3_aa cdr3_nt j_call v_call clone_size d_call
CASREWTGRDTEAFF TGTGCCAGCAGGGAATGGACAGGGAGGGACACTGAAGCTTTCTTT TRBJ1-1 TRBV6-1 many TRBD1
CSAPRTGGSGYTF TGCAGTGCTCCTCGGACAGGGGGCTCTGGCTACACCTTC TRBJ1-2 TRBV20-1 . TRBD1
CASSPPRQGPTNEKLFF TGTGCCAGCAGCCCTCCTCGACAGGGGCCTACTAATGAAAAACTGTTTTTT TRBJ1-4 TRBV3-1 once TRBD1
CATSGPAGTAAFF TGTGCCACCAGTGGTCCAGCCGGGACAGCAGCTTTCTTT TRBJ1-1 TRBV24-1 many TRBD1
CSVEVTGRRYEQYF TGCAGCGTTGAAGTTACAGGGAGGCGGTACGAGCAGTACTTC TRBJ2-7 TRBV29-1 many .
CASSPRTGGGELFF TGTGCCAGCAGCCCCAGGACAGGGGGCGGGGAGCTGTTTTTT TRBJ2-2 TRBV3-1 few TRBD1
CASSLGQRSYEQYF TGTGCCAGCAGCTTGGGACAGAGGTCCTACGAGCAGTACTTC TRBJ2-7 TRBV5-6 many .
CASSLIAGGRADTQYF TGTGCCAGCAGTCTTATAGCGGGGGGGAGGGCAGATACGCAGTATTTT TRBJ2-3 TRBV27 once TRBD2
CSARDRQGGMETQYF TGCAGTGCTAGAGATCGACAGGGTGGAATGGAGACCCAGTACTTC TRBJ2-5 TRBV20-1 many TRBD1
CASSFSGGRYTF TGTGCCAGCAGTTTCTCCGGAGGACGCTACACCTTC TRBJ1-2 TRBV6-5 few .
CAGPVAGGSIEQFF TGTGCCGGACCAGTGGCAGGGGGCTCGATTGAGCAGTTCTTC TRBJ2-1 TRBV19 few TRBD1
CASGLVPPAGAQETQYF TGTGCTAGTGGTTTGGTACCTCCGGCAGGGGCACAAGAGACCCAGTACTTC TRBJ2-5 TRBV12-5 once .
CASSTPGRATNEKLFF TGTGCCAGCAGCACACCCGGTCGGGCAACTAATGAAAAACTGTTTTTT TRBJ1-4 TRBV28 many .
CSARDAGTSDEQYF TGCAGTGCTAGAGATGCCGGGACTAGTGACGAGCAGTACTTC TRBJ2-7 TRBV20-1 . TRBD2
CASSSQGLVYNEQFF TGTGCCAGCAGCTCTCAGGGACTAGTCTACAATGAGCAGTTCTTC TRBJ2-1 TRBV13 . TRBD2
CSVPNPLKGGELFF TGCAGCGTTCCCAATCCCCTCAAGGGCGGGGAGCTGTTTTTT TRBJ2-2 TRBV29-1 many .
CASSERYTGELFF TGTGCCAGCAGCGAAAGGTACACCGGGGAGCTGTTTTTT TRBJ2-2 TRBV9 few .
CARSLGGGSYNEQFF TGCGCCCGCAGCTTGGGGGGGGGCTCCTACAATGAGCAGTTCTTC TRBJ2-1 TRBV5-1 few TRBD2
CATHPSVGFIRDGSYEQYF TGTGCCACCCACCCCTCAGTGGGCTTCATCCGGGACGGGTCCTACGAGCAGTACTTC TRBJ2-7 TRBV10-3 many .
CASSIEARDHNQPQHF TGTGCCAGTAGTATAGAGGCCAGGGATCACAATCAGCCCCAGCATTTT TRBJ1-5 TRBV19 . .
CAITPGQGARGGYEQYF TGTGCCATTACACCGGGACAGGGGGCGCGGGGGGGCTACGAGCAGTACTTC TRBJ2-7 TRBV28 . TRBD1
CASSQWTGDSYEQYF TGCGCCAGCAGCCAGTGGACAGGGGACTCCTACGAGCAGTACTTC TRBJ2-7 TRBV4-3 . TRBD1